This entry features one T cell receptor (beta chain) sequence. Its antigen specificity is not known. No qualities accompany the bases; no much larger clone lies one base away. Library preparation was by the immunoSEQ multiplex PCR assay. The original methods were these. To diagnose cytomegalovirus status from the catalog of TCR beta chain sequences, a statistical classification framework was built. TCRdb provides this immuneACCESS table in a form limited to in-frame rearrangements. Some clones are lacking; in checked studies, under half of them reflect an unresolved V gene, and why the rest are absent is not known. From that table come the V and J calls and clone size; the DNA was used to work out D and trimming. The sample table holds tens of thousands of clones, of which 95% to 97% were seen once. The ten largest make up around 1.5% of the sample. This entry is derived from a study of cytomegalovirus exposure and HLA in healthy donors (dated by TCRdb to the late 2010s). With respect to the entire study: According to a later analysis, the roughly 120 validation repertoires were produced on the same platform as the approximately 600 repertoires of the first cohort. The study aimed to test whether signatures of past pathogen exposure could be identified by cataloging public T cell receptors. Along with the approximately 700-subject first cohort, a separate validation cohort of 120 different subjects was used. To predict cytomegalovirus infection status, the study brought together high-throughput TCR immunosequencing, statistical association of individual TCRs with disease status, and machine learning.

Overall results and qualifications from the work: A few of the identified cytomegalovirus-associated TCR beta chains were confirmed in vitro to be specific for cytomegalovirus antigens. Across donors, most TCR sequences were observed very rarely, whereas some public TCRs were present in many individuals. Cytomegalovirus status was reported to be diagnosed by the classifier with high specificity and sensitivity in both the original and validation cohorts. The authors suggested that the approach could potentially be extended to other disease states and immunological phenotypes. A total of 150 or so TCR beta chains were listed by the study as associated with cytomegalovirus. A later analysis had no HLA typing for the validation cohort, so co-occurrence there was scored across all 130 or so repertoires. Of the cluster scores, around 95% were above 0 in a later analysis, which found that TCRs clustered in the first cohort also tended to co-occur in the 95 to 150 validation repertoires.

From a lookup of the germline V gene (reference sequence), CDR1 and CDR2 are LNHDA and SQIVND. At the junction V is shortened by 4 bases and J by 4 bases; bases outside the gene matches: 6. From its cysteine to its phenylalanine, the CDR3 spans 14 amino acids. CDR3 DNA only is kept here, 42 bases in frame from base 1. The donors belonged to the validation cohort of about 120 subjects, which was separate from the approximately 680-subject first cohort. The chain is encoded by TRBV19 joined to TRBJ2-5, with 7 middle bases fitting TRBD2. The receptor's source is a woman younger than 35 in good health and CMV-seropositive. The sequenced sample consisted of PBMCs. The CDR3 corresponds to CASSSGSPPETQYF. The DNA is TGTGCCAGTAGTAGCGGGAGCCCTCCAGAGACCCAGTACTTC.